These 10 T cell receptor beta chains were all obtained from the same sample, sequenced in a study of blood T cells in healthy people across ages. Alongside a J-beta primer mix, a sample-barcoded 5' primer served in a second PCR lasting about 7 to 12 cycles. TCRdb redid the calling of the 5' RACE reads with MiXCR, one entry per CDR3 protein. The data show more than 450,000 distinct CDR3 sequences, about a quarter seen once. The data also belong to a second study, concerning T cells of mothers and their children.

Sequences were obtained from blood. The receptors come from a boy between 2 and 15 years old in good health.

The gene calls are TRBV15 and TRBJ1-1; 9 nucleotides line up with TRBD1. The trim removed 0 bases at V and 4 bases at J, leaving 6 bases unmatched. The CDR3 is 16 amino acids. Germline assignment: CDR1 LNHNV and CDR2 YYDKDF (reference sequence). The CDR3 coding sequence is TGTGCCACCAGCAGAGAAAAGGGACAGGGAACCACTGAAGCTTTCTTT. Translating gives CATSREKGQGTTEAFF.

The rearrangement joins TRBV5-1 to TRBJ2-5; tentatively, D is TRBD2 (6 bases). The DNA matches TRBJ2-1 better at its end, which makes the J call doubtful. The CDR3 has 15 residues. The germline gives CDR1 SGHRS, CDR2 YFSETQ. In nucleotides, the CDR3 is TGCGCCAGCAGCTTGGCGGGGGTGGAGTGGAATGAGCAGTTCTTC. Residues: CASSLAGVEWNEQFF.

This clonotype was counted a single time. The DNA for the CDR3 is TGTGCCATCAGTGAGTTGGGGTCGCCACCGGGAACCTACGAGCAGTACTTC. Translation gives CAISELGSPPGTYEQYF. The rearrangement uses TRBV10-3 and TRBJ2-7; D possibly corresponds to TRBD2 (5 bases). Per germline, CDR1 ENHRY and CDR2 SYGVKD. Trimming shortened V by 1 base and J by 2 bases, and 18 bases separated the two germline ends. The CDR3 spans 17 residues.

This chain joins TRBV5-1 and TRBJ1-1; D possibly corresponds to TRBD1 (5 bases). The CDR3 contains 16 residues. Germline V lookup: CDR1 SGHRS, CDR2 YFSETQ. V gave up 2 bases and J gave up 5 bases, with 19 bases separating them. The CDR3 nucleotides are TGCGCCAGCAGCTTTGTAGGAGTGGGGGGTGGAACTGAAGCTTTCTTT. Translation: CASSFVGVGGGTEAFF.

The chain recombines TRBV13 with TRBJ2-7; D gene ambiguous. CDR3 size: 13 residues. The V gene lost 2 bases and the J gene lost 3 bases, with 8 bases spanning the gap. The germline CDR1 and CDR2 sequences are PRHDT and FYEKMQ (reference sequence). The CDR3 bases are TGTGCCAGCAGCTTACTAGGCAACTACGAGCAGTACTTC. It codes for CASSLLGNYEQYF.

The V and J genes are TRBV2 and TRBJ1-5; no clear D. Trimming pared 9 bases from V and 0 bases from J, leaving 12 bases between. CDR1 is SNHLY and CDR2 is FYNNEI in the germline V gene. This CDR3 comprises 14 residues. CDR3 in DNA: TGTGCCAGTACGGACGGAAATAGCAATCAGCCCCAGCATTTT. This translates into CASTDGNSNQPQHF.

This clonotype was detected only a few times. This rearrangement joins TRBV20-1 to TRBJ1-6; 7 bases align to TRBD1. V lost 0 bases, J lost 10 bases, and 6 bases stayed unmatched. Germline values: CDR1 DFQATT, CDR2 SNEGSKA (reference sequence). CDR3 length: 14 residues. The DNA of the CDR3 is TGCAGTGCTAGAGAGACAGGGATGGGATCACCCCTCCACTTT. Residues: CSARETGMGSPLHF.

This clonotype was seen only a few times. The chain is built from TRBV12-3 or TRBV12-4 and TRBJ2-5; perhaps TRBD2 as D (6 bases). The ends were cut back, 6 bases at V and 1 base at J, with 12 bases in the middle. The CDR3 spans 14 residues. The CDR3 spells CASRAGGSQETQYF. The CDR3 bases are TGTGCCAGCAGAGCCGGGGGTAGCCAAGAGACCCAGTACTTC.

The chain joins TRBV7-2 to TRBJ2-3; D is perhaps TRBD1 (6 bases). Trimming shortened V by 5 bases and J by 0 bases, and 21 bases separated the two germline ends. This CDR3 spans 18 amino acids. The V gene's germline CDR1 is SGHTA and CDR2 FQGNSA. The CDR3 sequence is CASSTKTGTRISTDTQYF. The CDR3 DNA sequence: TGTGCCAGCAGCACGAAAACCGGGACACGGATCAGCACAGATACGCAGTATTTT.

The chain has TRBV27 and TRBJ1-4; 9 bases map to TRBD1. The CDR3 sequence is 15 residues long. In germline, CDR1 is MNHEY, CDR2 SMNVEV (reference sequence). Trimming took 4 bases from V and 7 from J; bases not matched to a gene: 7. CDR3 residues: CASSSYRGLGEKLFF. CDR3 DNA: TGTGCCAGCAGTTCCTACAGGGGGCTCGGTGAAAAACTGTTTTTT.